Presented here are 25 T cell receptor beta chains from one specimen sequenced in a study of radiation and T cells in renal cell carcinoma (dated by TCRdb to 2019 to 2021). The time point label on this specimen signifies: baseline pretreatment blood. In the paper's terms, the treatment or condition label means: 15 Gy SBRT to primary tumor, nephrectomy 4 weeks later. The library was generated by the immunoSEQ multiplex PCR assay. The table was pulled from immuneACCESS by TCRdb, which kept in-frame rearrangements only. Such tables lose some clones; where checked, under half of the loss comes from unresolved V genes, and the rest has no known cause. The sample profile shows 100,000 to 150,000 clones; roughly 80% of them were found once. The ten largest clones represent about 3% of the sample. The specimen was blood, collected from a patient whose treatment included radiotherapy and nephrectomy. These receptors were collected from a woman aged 55-69 years with renal cell carcinoma.

The chain recombines TRBV6-6 with TRBJ2-3; weak D call: TRBD2 (5 bases). This CDR3 is 14 amino acids long. The germline CDR1 and CDR2 sequences are MNHNY and SVGAGI (reference sequence). Trimming cost V 5 bases and J 0 bases, with 9 bases left between them. The CDR3 coding sequence is TGTGCCAGCAGTACCGGAGGTAGCACAGATACGCAGTATTTT. This translates into CASSTGGSTDTQYF.

This chain links TRBV9 with TRBJ1-1; D is ambiguous. Deletions cut 0 bases from V and 7 bases from J, with 13 bases between. The germline CDR1 and CDR2 sequences are SGDLS and YYNGEE. The CDR3 length is 14 residues. Here the CDR3 reads CASSVGSSSNEAFF. CDR3 coding DNA: TGTGCCAGCAGCGTAGGATCGAGCAGCAATGAAGCTTTCTTT.

The chain joins TRBV5-1 to TRBJ1-1; possibly TRBD1 for D (5 bases). CDR1 SGHRS and CDR2 YFSETQ come from the germline V gene. This CDR3 is built from 14 residues. Trimming took off 1 base at V and 2 bases at J, with 9 bases between the two ends. The CDR3 bases are TGCGCCAGCAGCTTGAACCAGGGTAACACTGAAGCTTTCTTT. Encoded protein: CASSLNQGNTEAFF. The entire variable domain, with the rest obtained from reference TRBV5-1 and TRBJ1-1, is as follows: KAGVTQTPRYLIKTRGQQVTLSCSPISGHRSVSWYQQTPGQGLQFLFEYFSETQRNKGNFPGRFSGRQFSNSRSEMNVSTLELGDSALYLCASSLNQGNTEAFFGQGTRLTVV.

V is TRBV9 and J is TRBJ1-5, with TRBD1 matching 8 bases. The length of the CDR3 is 15 residues. The trim removed 0 bases at V and 7 bases at J, leaving 6 bases unmatched. Germline values: CDR1 SGDLS, CDR2 YYNGEE. The CDR3 DNA is TGTGCCAGCAGCGTAGGAGACAGGGGTTCACAGCCCCAGCATTTT. It yields the protein CASSVGDRGSQPQHF.

This clone has a single count. The J gene is TRBJ1-2, the V gene TRBV5-4; D is unclear. Per the germline V gene, CDR1 is SGHNT and CDR2 is YYREEE (reference sequence). The CDR3 has 15 amino acids. Trimming removed 3 bases at V and 0 bases at J, with 12 bases between. The CDR3 bases are TGTGCCAGCAGCTCCCCCCTCGGGGCTAACTATGGCTACACCTTC. Translated: CASSSPLGANYGYTF.

The chain employs TRBV7-9 and TRBJ2-3; the match to TRBD2 covers 10 bases. Germline CDR1 SEHNR, CDR2 FQNEAQ (reference sequence). V dropped 5 bases and J dropped 3; count of bases not matched to a gene: 8. The CDR3 loop spans 16 amino acids. CDR3 sequence reads: CASSLHSGGMTDTQYF. DNA for the CDR3: TGTGCCAGCAGCCTCCATAGCGGGGGGATGACAGATACGCAGTATTTT.

The chain uses TRBV2 and TRBJ1-1; 9 bases fit TRBD1. CDR1 is SNHLY, CDR2 FYNNEI, per germline. The CDR3 covers 14 residues. With V trimmed by 4 bases and J by 5 bases, 5 bases remained unmatched. The CDR3 DNA sequence: TGTGCCAGCAGTGCACAGGGGGCTTCGACTGAAGCTTTCTTT. Its protein is CASSAQGASTEAFF.

This CDR3 reads CASSIGSGQPQHF. DNA for the CDR3: TGTGCCAGTAGTATAGGCTCGGGTCAGCCCCAGCATTTT. J is TRBJ1-5 and V is TRBV19; no definite D call. Looked up from germline, CDR1 is LNHDA and CDR2 is SQIVND (reference sequence). CDR3 length: 13 residues. With 1 base removed from V and 6 bases from J, the gap between germline ends came to 7 bases.

This chain joins TRBV2 and TRBJ1-2; D may be TRBD1 (6 bases). Trimming removed 5 bases at V and 6 bases at J, with 16 bases between. CDR3 length: 14 residues. Germline loops: CDR1 SNHLY, CDR2 FYNNEI. CDR3 DNA sequence: TGTGCCAGCAGTCGCCCCGTGGCAGGGGATGGCTACACCTTC. Translation gives CASSRPVAGDGYTF.

The rearrangement joins TRBV7-6 to TRBJ2-5; 10 bases fit TRBD2. Trimming took 0 bases from V and 4 from J; bases not matched to a gene: 5. Per the germline V gene, CDR1 is SGHVS and CDR2 is FNYEAQ. This CDR3 region has 16 residues. The CDR3 nucleotides are TGTGCCAGCAGCTTAGCGGGAGCGGGGGGGTCAGAGACCCAGTACTTC. Residues: CASSLAGAGGSETQYF. Supplemented by reference TRBV7-6 and TRBJ2-5, the full variable domain reads GAGVSQSPRYKVTKRGQDVALRCDPISGHVSLYWYRQALGQGPEFLTYFNYEAQQDKSGLPNDRFSAERPEGSISTLTIQRTEQRDSAMYRCASSLAGAGGSETQYFGPGTRLLVL.

This chain links TRBV6-1 with TRBJ2-3, with no clear D. The CDR3 loop spans 18 amino acids. Trimming cost V 4 bases and J 2 bases, with 22 bases left between them. CDR1 is MNHNS and CDR2 is SASEGT in the germline V gene. The CDR3 DNA reads as TGTGCCAGCAGTGCGCCTAGTAGGTCGAAGGGTAACACAGATACGCAGTATTTT. Protein: CASSAPSRSKGNTDTQYF.

V is TRBV9 and J is TRBJ1-1; 9 nucleotides match TRBD1. The germline V gene encodes CDR1 SGDLS and CDR2 YYNGEE. The CDR3 covers 14 residues. Trimming at V came to 3 bases and at J to 5 bases, leaving 5 bases not matched to a gene. The CDR3 region has the DNA TGTGCCAGCAGCGCCCGACAGGGGGAGACTGAAGCTTTCTTT. It encodes CASSARQGETEAFF.

The genes are TRBV6-1 and TRBJ2-1; 8 nucleotides match TRBD2. Unmatched junction bases numbered 6, after V lost 6 bases and J lost 8 bases. This CDR3 contains 13 residues. CDR1 MNHNS and CDR2 SASEGT come from the germline V gene. CDR3 amino acids: CASSHGGGDEQFF. CDR3 coding DNA: TGTGCCAGCAGCCACGGGGGGGGCGATGAGCAGTTCTTC.

The CDR3 DNA is TGTGCCAGCAGCCGCCTGGGGACCGCTAATAACTATGGCTACACCTTC. Its protein product is CASSRLGTANNYGYTF. The chain uses TRBV6-6 and TRBJ1-2, with D possibly matching TRBD1 (5 bases). This CDR3 region has 16 residues. Germline CDR1 MNHNY, CDR2 SVGAGI (reference sequence). Trimming cost V 6 bases and J 1 base, with 18 bases left between them.

V is TRBV6-4 and J is TRBJ1-5; 10 bases are a match to TRBD1. The CDR3 is made up of 16 amino acids. Germline V CDR1 and CDR2: MRHNA, SNTAGT. V shed 5 bases and J 6 bases; nucleotides not matched to a gene: 10. CDR3: CASSSYDRGLIQPQHF. CDR3 nucleotide sequence: TGTGCCAGCAGTTCTTACGACAGGGGGCTAATTCAGCCCCAGCATTTT.

The chain uses TRBV6-5 and TRBJ1-5, with 10 bases aligning to TRBD1. Germline V CDR1 and CDR2: MNHEY, SVGAGI. The CDR3 sequence is 15 residues long. With 5 bases clipped from V and 7 bases from J, the junction kept 8 bases outside the gene matches. Here the CDR3 reads CASSNRQGAGQPQHF. For the CDR3, the DNA is TGTGCCAGCAGTAACCGACAGGGGGCTGGACAGCCCCAGCATTTT.

Only a few counts were recorded for this clone. The J gene is TRBJ2-7, the V gene TRBV4-3; TRBD1 is a possible D gene (6 bases). The CDR3 runs 15 residues. Germline loops: CDR1 LGHNA, CDR2 YSLEER. V dropped 4 bases and J dropped 0 bases, with 13 bases sitting between them. The CDR3 nucleotides are TGCGCCAGCAGCCCAGACAGGTTCAGCTCCTACGAGCAGTACTTC. Its translation: CASSPDRFSSYEQYF.

This chain links TRBV19 with TRBJ1-4, with D perhaps matching TRBD1 (6 bases). Germline loops: CDR1 LNHDA, CDR2 SQIVND (reference sequence). The CDR3 runs 15 residues. V was trimmed by 4 bases and J by 8 bases, leaving 17 bases between them. The CDR3 coding sequence is TGTGCCAGTAGTAAGGGGGGACGGACGGGCGAAAAACTGTTTTTT. The encoded protein is CASSKGGRTGEKLFF. Based on the CDR3 plus reference TRBV19 and TRBJ1-4, the full variable domain is DGGITQSPKYLFRKEGQNVTLSCEQNLNHDAMYWYRQDPGQGLRLIYYSQIVNDFQKGDIAEGYSVSREKKESFPLTVTSAQKNPTAFYLCASSKGGRTGEKLFFGSGTQLSVL.

CDR3 nucleotide sequence: TGTGCCTGGAGCCGGGACACAAACCGCTCTGGGGCCAACGTCCTGACTTTC. The encoded protein is CAWSRDTNRSGANVLTF. This chain connects TRBV30 to TRBJ2-6, with D perhaps matching TRBD1 (6 bases). V was trimmed by 3 bases and J by 0 bases, leaving 15 bases between them. This CDR3 is 17 amino acids long. Germline loops: CDR1 GTSNPN, CDR2 SVGIG (reference sequence).

This CDR3 is CASSLKTGQVDEQFF. CDR3 in DNA: TGTGCCAGCAGCTTGAAGACGGGACAGGTGGATGAGCAGTTCTTC. The genes are TRBV5-4 and TRBJ2-1, with TRBD1 identical over 8 bases. The ends lost 1 base at V and 8 bases at J; junction bases unmatched: 8. The CDR3 consists of 15 residues. In germline, CDR1 is SGHNT, CDR2 YYREEE (reference sequence).

The chain has TRBV7-6 and TRBJ1-1; D perhaps matches TRBD1 (6 bases). The CDR3 covers 14 residues. Trimming cost V 4 bases and J 0 bases, with 9 bases left between them. In germline, CDR1 is SGHVS, CDR2 FNYEAQ. The CDR3 is CASSSGQLNTEAFF. In DNA form, the CDR3 reads TGTGCCAGCAGCTCCGGACAGTTGAACACTGAAGCTTTCTTT.

The genes are TRBV4-2 and TRBJ1-1; 9 nucleotides match TRBD1. V shed 6 bases and J 2 bases; nucleotides not matched to a gene: 4. The CDR3 has 14 amino acids. Germline V gives CDR1 LGHNA, CDR2 YNFKEQ. CDR3 in DNA: TGTGCCAGCAGGACAGGGGGTGGAAACACTGAAGCTTTCTTT. Its translation is CASRTGGGNTEAFF.

This clone has a handful of counts. CDR3 DNA: TGTGCCAGCAGTTACCTGACAGGGGGGGAGGGTGCTGAAGCTTTCTTT. It codes for CASSYLTGGEGAEAFF. The chain employs TRBV6-6 and TRBJ1-1, with 9 bases that match TRBD1. Trimming cost V 2 bases and J 6 bases; bases outside gene matches: 10. This CDR3 has 16 residues. In germline, CDR1 is MNHNY, CDR2 SVGAGI (reference sequence).

V gene TRBV27 combines with J gene TRBJ1-5; D gene unclear. CDR1 and CDR2 from the germline V gene are MNHEY and SMNVEV (reference sequence). V shed 2 bases and J shed 1 base, with 12 bases lying between them. CDR3 length equals 16 residues. In DNA form, the CDR3 reads TGTGCCAGCAGTTTAAATAACAGAGGAAGCAATCAGCCCCAGCATTTT. Protein: CASSLNNRGSNQPQHF.

The chain links TRBV7-9 to TRBJ1-2, with 8 bases that match TRBD1. The CDR3 has 14 amino acids. J lost 5 bases, V lost 4 bases, and 6 bases had no gene match. Germline V gives CDR1 SEHNR, CDR2 FQNEAQ (reference sequence). The CDR3 sequence: CASSYPQGDYGYTF. The CDR3 DNA reads TGTGCCAGCAGCTACCCACAGGGGGATTATGGCTACACCTTC.